This T cell receptor (beta chain) was sequenced during a study of cytomegalovirus exposure and HLA in healthy donors. Turning to the study itself: The same platform was used for the 130 or so validation repertoires and the approximately 700 first-cohort repertoires, a later analysis reported.

Profiled with immunoSEQ multiplex PCR; TCRdb holds only in-frame clones, not every one. The table has over 200,000 clones, roughly 84% seen once. A word on this clone: Its antigen is unidentified.

This CDR3 has 11 amino acids. Trimming removed 2 bases at V and 5 bases at J, with 2 bases between. CDR1 is SGDLS and CDR2 is YYNGEE in the germline V gene. Study-wide results and limits: There were some public TCRs occurring in many donors, but most TCR sequences were rare. Cytomegalovirus-associated TCR beta chains were listed, numbering 150 to 200.

The sample taken for sequencing was PBMCs. The V and J genes are TRBV9 and TRBJ2-1; D ambiguous. The source is a woman aged 18-30 years in good health and CMV-seropositive. CDR3 in amino acids: CASSVNNEQFF. The CDR3 nucleotides read TGTGCCAGCAGCGTTAACAATGAGCAGTTCTTC. Supplemented by reference TRBV9 and TRBJ2-1, the full variable domain reads DSGVTQTPKHLITATGQRVTLRCSPRSGDLSVYWYQQSLDQGLQFLIQYYNGEERAKGNILERFSAQQFPDLHSELNLSSLELGDSALYFCASSVNNEQFFGPGTRLTVL.